These 13 T cell receptor beta chains were sequenced from one sample in a study of blood T cell repertoires in COVID-19. TCRdb's table, derived via immunoSEQ multiplex PCR, lists solely in-frame clones and lacks some. There are around 100,000 clones in the sample; more than 70% occur only once, and about 20% lies in the top ten. The source material was peripheral blood. These receptors all stem from a human donor in a cohort sampled during active COVID-19.

V usage is TRBV5-4 and J usage is TRBJ2-3; TRBD1 might be the D (6 bases). The CDR3 extends over 13 amino acids. Germline V gene sequence: CDR1 SGHNT, CDR2 YYREEE (reference sequence). V was pared by 4 bases and J by 5 bases, with 11 bases between. The CDR3 is CASSVDSGDTQYF. CDR3 DNA sequence: TGTGCCAGCAGCGTGGACAGTGGAGATACGCAGTATTTT.

This clone turned up a few times. The genes are TRBV7-6 and TRBJ2-7; 8 bases are a match to TRBD2. Germline V gene lookup returns CDR1 SGHVS and CDR2 FNYEAQ. The CDR3 consists of 15 residues. Trimming cost V 0 bases and J 0 bases; bases outside gene matches: 1. CDR3 protein: CASSLASGSSYEQYF. The DNA of the CDR3 is TGTGCCAGCAGCTTAGCGAGCGGGAGCTCCTACGAGCAGTACTTC.

Worth noting for this clone: Mismatch with germline at one junction end may stem from a read error. The chain combines TRBV5-6 with TRBJ2-6; D possibly matches TRBD1 or TRBD2 (6 bases each). The CDR3 length is 19 residues. Per germline, CDR1 SGHDT and CDR2 YYEEEE. CDR3 bases: TGTGCCAGCAGTTTGGGACTCGGGACAAGAATCTCTGGGGCCAACGTCCTGACTTTC. The encoded protein is CASSLGLGTRISGANVLTF.

The chain carries TRBV29-1 and TRBJ2-7; 7 nucleotides match TRBD1. This CDR3 has 12 amino acids. With 7 bases clipped from V and 7 bases from J, the junction kept 10 bases outside the gene matches. Germline V lookup: CDR1 SQVTM, CDR2 ANQGSEA. CDR3 amino acids: CSGGDRVYEQYF. In DNA, the CDR3 is TGCAGCGGTGGAGACAGGGTCTATGAGCAGTACTTC.

V is TRBV20-1 and J is TRBJ1-1; TRBD1 aligns across 9 bases. CDR3 length: 16 amino acids. The V segment lost 3 bases and the J segment 0 bases; nucleotides outside the gene matches: 8. Germline CDR1 reads DFQATT; CDR2 reads SNEGSKA (reference sequence). The CDR3 protein is CSASYRGDRVNTEAFF. CDR3 DNA sequence: TGCAGTGCTAGTTACAGGGGGGACAGGGTGAACACTGAAGCTTTCTTT.

This chain links TRBV11-3 with TRBJ2-6; D is unresolved. V was cut by 2 bases and J by 4 bases, with 6 bases left in between. Germline lookup yields CDR1 SGHNT and CDR2 YENEEA. The CDR3 spans 14 residues. DNA for the CDR3: TGTGCCAGCAGCTTAACATCCGGGGCCAACGTCCTGACTTTC. Translating gives CASSLTSGANVLTF.

The genes are TRBV5-4 and TRBJ2-1, with D possibly matching TRBD2 (5 bases). Trimming cost V 4 bases and J 8 bases, with 13 bases left between them. The CDR3 length is 13 residues. Per the germline V gene, CDR1 is SGHNT and CDR2 is YYREEE (reference sequence). In DNA form, the CDR3 reads TGTGCCAGCAGCCGGGAATATTCGGATGAGCAGTTCTTC. This gives the protein CASSREYSDEQFF.

The chain links TRBV29-1 to TRBJ2-2; perhaps TRBD2 as D (5 bases). Germline CDR1 and CDR2: SQVTM and ANQGSEA. Trimming took off 2 bases at V and 2 bases at J, with 9 bases between the two ends. This CDR3 comprises 14 residues. The CDR3 loop is CSVEPGINTGELFF. In DNA, the CDR3 is TGCAGCGTTGAACCCGGGATCAACACCGGGGAGCTGTTTTTT.

The V call is TRBV19, the J call TRBJ1-4; 7 bases agree with TRBD1. V gave up 5 bases and J gave up 2 bases; unmatched junction bases: 8. Per germline, CDR1 LNHDA and CDR2 SQIVND (reference sequence). This CDR3 has 16 residues. The DNA for the CDR3 is TGTGCCAGTAGTGACCGAACAGGGGCTACTAATGAAAAACTGTTTTTT. Translation: CASSDRTGATNEKLFF.

The chain employs TRBV7-6 and TRBJ2-2, with D unresolved. The CDR3 spans 13 residues. V was cut by 2 bases and J by 7 bases, with 8 bases left in between. Per germline, CDR1 SGHVS and CDR2 FNYEAQ. Written as DNA, the CDR3 is TGTGCCAGCAGCTTAAGATTCGGCGGGGAGCTGTTTTTT. Its translation: CASSLRFGGELFF.

The chain carries TRBV2 and TRBJ2-1, with 12 bases aligning to TRBD2. The CDR3 extends over 15 amino acids. V shed 7 bases, J shed 7 bases, and the junction held 8 bases outside the gene matches. Germline V CDR1 and CDR2: SNHLY, FYNNEI. The CDR3 coding sequence is TGTGCCAGCACCGCGACTAGCGGGAGAACAAATGAGCAGTTCTTC. Its translation: CASTATSGRTNEQFF.

The gene calls are TRBV18 and TRBJ2-1; 7 nucleotides agree with TRBD2. The germline V gene encodes CDR1 KGHSH and CDR2 LQKENI. CDR3 length: 13 amino acids. V lost 10 bases, J lost 7 bases, and 10 bases stayed unmatched. The CDR3 DNA follows: TGTGCCACCACCTTCTCCGGGAGGAATGAGCAGTTCTTC. This encodes CATTFSGRNEQFF.

The rearrangement uses TRBV6-4 and TRBJ1-2; D is possibly TRBD1 (5 bases). V was shortened by 6 bases and J by 7 bases, with 18 bases between the two germline ends. The CDR3 is 14 amino acids. Germline values: CDR1 MRHNA, CDR2 SNTAGT. CDR3 amino acids: CASRQEGGAGGYTF. In nucleotides, the CDR3 is TGTGCCAGCAGGCAAGAAGGAGGGGCCGGTGGCTACACCTTC.